The 30 T cell receptor beta chains reported below all come from one sample, sequenced in a study of T cells in Graves' hyperthyroidism and ophthalmopathy. RNA transcripts provided the source from which TCR beta CDR3 regions were amplified. HTBI primers were used for first-round RT-PCR of the TCR CDR3. Via MiXCR, TCRdb re-called the multiplex PCR reads, giving one row per CDR3 protein. The repertoire includes fewer than 900,000 distinct CDR3 sequences, about 17% of them detected once, and around 7.7% sits in the top ten. Sequencing input: blood. The receptors shown here come from a man aged 18 to 29 with Graves' hyperthyroidism.

This clonotype was seen just once. A much larger clone lies a single base off, so this may be a read error. J is TRBJ2-7 and V is TRBV24-1; 7 nucleotides agree with TRBD2. This CDR3 has 14 amino acids. CDR1 and CDR2 (germline): KGHDR, SFDVKD. After removal of 3 bases from V and 3 bases from J, the junction contained 4 bases not matched to a gene. DNA for the CDR3: TGTGCCACCAGTGATGCTAGCGGAAACTACGAGCAGTACTTC. Protein: CATSDASGNYEQYF.

This clonotype was recorded only once. This sequence joins TRBV20-1 and TRBJ1-3, with a weak D call TRBD1 (5 bases). The CDR3 consists of 15 residues. V gave up 0 bases and J gave up 3 bases, with 12 bases separating them. Germline values: CDR1 DFQATT, CDR2 SNEGSKA (reference sequence). CDR3 in DNA: TGCAGTGCTAGAGATCGGGTGCAGGGTGGAAACACCATATATTTT. It specifies CSARDRVQGGNTIYF.

This clonotype was recorded at least ten times. The chain couples TRBV6-1 to TRBJ1-2; TRBD1 matches 8 bases. This CDR3 is built from 14 residues. J gave up 2 bases and V 5 bases, and 4 bases lay outside the gene matches. Germline-derived CDR1 and CDR2 are MNHNS and SASEGT. The CDR3 region is CASSFRTGNYGYTF. For the CDR3, the DNA is TGTGCCAGCAGTTTCAGGACAGGGAACTATGGCTACACCTTC.

At least ten counts were recorded for this clonotype. This chain connects TRBV28 to TRBJ2-7; TRBD1 matches 12 bases. With V trimmed by 5 bases and J by 5 bases, 7 bases remained unmatched. This CDR3 is built from 15 residues. CDR1 is MDHEN and CDR2 is SYDVKM in the germline V gene. The CDR3 here is CASSVGGTGGDEQYF. The CDR3 DNA reads TGTGCCAGCAGTGTTGGTGGGACAGGGGGCGACGAGCAGTACTTC.

This clonotype was seen at least ten times. The genes are TRBV30 and TRBJ2-5, with TRBD2 as a possible D gene (6 bases). Per the germline V gene, CDR1 is GTSNPN and CDR2 is SVGIG (reference sequence). Trimming removed 5 bases at V and 4 bases at J, with 8 bases between. The CDR3 covers 11 residues. The DNA for the CDR3 is TGTGCCTGGGGGGGAGGAGAGACCCAGTACTTC. Residues: CAWGGGETQYF.

This clonotype was seen only a few times. CDR3 DNA: TGTGCCAGCAGTTTCCCGGACTACTACGAGCAGTACTTC. It is translated as CASSFPDYYEQYF. The chain combines TRBV12-3 or TRBV12-4 with TRBJ2-7; TRBD2 might be the D (6 bases). V lost 3 bases and J 3 bases, leaving 9 bases between the germline ends. This CDR3 contains 13 residues.

This clonotype was detected many times. V is TRBV20-1 and J is TRBJ2-5; D remains unclear. V lost 0 bases and J 2 bases, leaving 13 bases between the germline ends. The CDR3 is made up of 15 amino acids. Germline loops: CDR1 DFQATT, CDR2 SNEGSKA (reference sequence). CDR3 sequence reads: CSARDHLGGQETQYF. CDR3 sequence (DNA): TGCAGTGCTAGAGATCATCTAGGCGGACAAGAGACCCAGTACTTC.

At least ten counts were recorded for this clonotype. The chain employs TRBV29-1 and TRBJ2-7; 7 nucleotides agree with TRBD1. The CDR3 contains 14 residues. The germline V gene encodes CDR1 SQVTM and CDR2 ANQGSEA. Trimming removed 2 bases from V and 7 bases from J; junction bases left unmatched: 11. The CDR3 DNA is TGCAGCGTTGAAATGACAGGGCCTCGCTTGGAGCAGTACTTC. The encoded protein is CSVEMTGPRLEQYF.

On this clonotype: A much larger clonotype is one base distant, so this may be a read error. CDR3 loop: CAWSSSWTHYNEKLFF. CDR3 DNA sequence: TGTGCCTGGAGTTCGTCGTGGACACACTATAATGAAAAACTGTTTTTT. The chain links TRBV30 to TRBJ1-4; the D gene is possibly TRBD1 (5 bases). CDR1 is GTSNPN, CDR2 SVGIG, per germline (reference sequence). Trimming removed 2 bases from V and 4 bases from J, with 17 bases in between. The CDR3 is 16 residues long.

The chain carries TRBV3-1 and TRBJ2-1; no reliable D call. V lost 4 bases to trimming and J lost 2 bases, with 15 bases between them. CDR3 length equals 16 residues. CDR1 and CDR2 (germline): LGHDT, YNNKEL (reference sequence). CDR3 residues: CASSLRGVSTYNEQFF. The CDR3 region has the DNA TGTGCCAGCAGCCTCCGTGGGGTTAGCACCTACAATGAGCAGTTCTTC.

The chain combines TRBV7-9 with TRBJ2-2, with 7 bases identical to TRBD1. After removal of 4 bases from V and 4 bases from J, the junction contained 12 bases not matched to a gene. CDR3 length: 17 amino acids. Germline assignment: CDR1 SEHNR and CDR2 FQNEAQ (reference sequence). The CDR3 here is CASSSRPGTAFTGELFF. The CDR3 region has the DNA TGTGCCAGCAGCTCGCGGCCCGGGACAGCCTTCACCGGGGAGCTGTTTTTT.

A few counts support this clonotype. The chain joins TRBV2 to TRBJ1-2; D gene unclear. Germline loops: CDR1 SNHLY, CDR2 FYNNEI. The length of the CDR3 is 13 residues. The ends were cut back, 6 bases at V and 3 bases at J, with 11 bases in the middle. The CDR3 DNA reads TGTGCCAGCAGCCCCCTTAGGGACTATGGCTACACCTTC. Its protein product is CASSPLRDYGYTF.

This chain uses TRBV10-2 with TRBJ2-1; possible D gene TRBD2, 6 bases. From germline, CDR1 is WSHSY and CDR2 SAAADI. With 8 bases removed from V and 6 bases from J, the gap between germline ends came to 14 bases. The length of the CDR3 is 13 residues. The CDR3 nucleotides are TGCGCCAGCCGGAGCGGGTCGGTCAATGAGCAGTTCTTC. Its translation is CASRSGSVNEQFF.

This chain connects TRBV20-1 to TRBJ1-5; TRBD1 might be the D (6 bases). Germline CDR1 is DFQATT and CDR2 is SNEGSKA (reference sequence). This CDR3 contains 14 residues. V was shortened by 5 bases and J by 4 bases, with 15 bases between the two germline ends. For the CDR3, the DNA is TGCAGTGCTTCTGCTGGGGGCAGGAATCAGCCCCAGCATTTT. Its translation is CSASAGGRNQPQHF.

This clonotype was detected only a few times. The rearrangement links TRBV20-1 to TRBJ2-3; D is uncertain. This CDR3 region has 16 residues. V shed 0 bases and J shed 4 bases, with 17 bases lying between them. Germline CDR1 DFQATT, CDR2 SNEGSKA (reference sequence). CDR3 in amino acids: CSARDVAIHRADTQYF. The CDR3 bases are TGCAGTGCTAGAGATGTCGCGATTCATAGAGCAGATACGCAGTATTTT.

V usage is TRBV20-1 and J usage is TRBJ2-1; 9 nucleotides match TRBD2. V trimming: 6 bases; J trimming: 2 bases; junction bases outside the gene matches: 5. The germline gives CDR1 DFQATT, CDR2 SNEGSKA (reference sequence). The CDR3 runs 14 residues. As DNA, the CDR3 is TGCAGTGCAAAGCGGGAGGACGCCTACAATGAGCAGTTCTTC. Protein sequence: CSAKREDAYNEQFF.

A note on this clonotype: A much bigger clone sits one base away, suggesting this may be a read error. The chain couples TRBV28 to TRBJ2-4; 11 nucleotides line up with TRBD1. CDR1 and CDR2 from the germline V gene are MDHEN and SYDVKM. The CDR3 sequence is 15 residues long. With 8 bases clipped from V and 0 bases from J, the junction kept 3 bases outside the gene matches. In DNA form, the CDR3 reads TGTGCCAGCGGCGGACAGGGGGCAGCCAAAAACATTCAGTACTTC. Translation: CASGGQGAAKNIQYF.

This clonotype was seen once. The V gene is TRBV19, the J gene TRBJ1-1, with TRBD1 as a possible D gene (5 bases). The CDR3 has 14 residues. Trimming removed 4 bases from V and 1 base from J, with 10 bases in between. CDR1 LNHDA and CDR2 SQIVND come from the germline V gene (reference sequence). This chain's CDR3 is CASSTRAWNTEAFF. The CDR3 nucleotides are TGTGCCAGTAGTACCAGGGCCTGGAACACTGAAGCTTTCTTT.

J is TRBJ2-1 and V is TRBV3-1, with D tentatively TRBD2 (5 bases). V was trimmed by 0 bases and J by 0 bases, leaving 15 bases between them. The CDR3 extends over 18 amino acids. Germline CDR1 reads LGHDT; CDR2 reads YNNKEL (reference sequence). The CDR3: CASSQDRGLPLSYNEQFF. For the CDR3, the DNA is TGTGCCAGCAGCCAAGATCGAGGACTTCCTCTCTCCTACAATGAGCAGTTCTTC.

This clonotype came up many times. CDR3 protein: CASSWTGGFTDTQYF. The CDR3 DNA reads TGTGCCAGCAGTTGGACAGGGGGTTTCACAGATACGCAGTATTTT. The chain combines TRBV28 with TRBJ2-3; TRBD1 matches 10 bases. J gave up 2 bases and V 4 bases, and 3 bases lay outside the gene matches. The germline CDR1 and CDR2 sequences are MDHEN and SYDVKM. The CDR3 has 15 residues.

This clonotype came up many times. The chain uses TRBV27 and TRBJ2-7, with 7 bases aligning to TRBD1. Germline lookup yields CDR1 MNHEY and CDR2 SMNVEV (reference sequence). With 3 bases clipped from V and 1 base from J, the junction kept 6 bases outside the gene matches. This CDR3 is 15 amino acids long. The CDR3 DNA sequence: TGTGCCAGCAGTTTCCTCTCGACAGGGTCCTACGAGCAGTACTTC. Amino acids: CASSFLSTGSYEQYF.

The gene calls are TRBV27 and TRBJ2-4; D remains ambiguous. V lost 4 bases to trimming and J lost 0 bases, with 4 bases between them. Looked up from germline, CDR1 is MNHEY and CDR2 is SMNVEV (reference sequence). The CDR3 sequence is 13 residues long. CDR3 sequence: CASSSIAKNIQYF. In DNA, the CDR3 is TGTGCCAGCAGTTCCATAGCCAAAAACATTCAGTACTTC.

V is TRBV3-1 and J is TRBJ2-1; no clear D gene. This CDR3 region has 12 residues. V was trimmed by 5 bases and J by 8 bases, leaving 10 bases between them. The V gene's germline CDR1 is LGHDT and CDR2 YNNKEL (reference sequence). The CDR3 is CASSMPRDEQFF. The DNA for the CDR3 is TGTGCCAGCAGCATGCCTCGCGATGAGCAGTTCTTC.

The genes are TRBV7-9 and TRBJ1-1; D gene uncertain. The CDR3 covers 13 residues. The germline CDR1 and CDR2 sequences are SEHNR and FQNEAQ (reference sequence). The V and J ends lost 7 bases and 0 bases respectively, with 9 bases between them. CDR3 region: CASNGPLNTEAFF. The CDR3 nucleotides read TGTGCCAGCAACGGCCCCTTGAACACTGAAGCTTTCTTT.

The chain is built from TRBV19 and TRBJ2-2; TRBD2 might be the D (6 bases). The V end lost 8 bases, the J end lost 7 bases, and 20 bases lay between the germline ends. Germline-derived CDR1 and CDR2 are LNHDA and SQIVND (reference sequence). The CDR3 length is 15 residues. CDR3 nucleotide sequence: TGTGCCAGTTCCACTAGAGCCCGGAGGGGCGGGGAGCTGTTTTTT. Protein sequence: CASSTRARRGGELFF.

The J gene is TRBJ2-7, the V gene TRBV18; the D gene is possibly TRBD2 (6 bases). Germline loops: CDR1 KGHSH, CDR2 LQKENI. Trimming cost V 5 bases and J 6 bases, with 26 bases left between them. The CDR3 has 17 residues. CDR3 region: CASSAFLDPLGGTEQYF. CDR3 bases: TGTGCCAGCTCAGCATTCCTCGACCCCTTGGGGGGAACCGAGCAGTACTTC.

This clonotype has a count of ten or more. V is TRBV28 and J is TRBJ2-3; TRBD1 aligns across 7 bases. Germline trimming cut 5 bases from V and 2 bases from J; bases unmatched to any gene: 4. The CDR3 covers 14 residues. Germline-derived CDR1 and CDR2 are MDHEN and SYDVKM. The CDR3 DNA reads TGTGCCAGCAGTCCGGGGACAGCCACAGATACGCAGTATTTT. This sequence encodes CASSPGTATDTQYF.

This clonotype was counted at least ten times. The CDR3 nucleotides are TGTGCCAGCAGCGGAGACAGGGCCCAAGAGACCCAGTACTTC. Amino acid sequence: CASSGDRAQETQYF. This chain connects TRBV11-1 to TRBJ2-5, with 7 bases lining up with TRBD1. CDR1 and CDR2 from the germline V gene are SGHAT and FQDESV (reference sequence). J was trimmed by 1 base and V by 5 bases; bases with no gene match: 4. The CDR3 runs 14 residues.

This clonotype was observed a handful of times. This chain uses TRBV4-3 with TRBJ2-7, with 11 bases fitting TRBD2. Germline trimming cut 1 base from V and 4 bases from J; bases unmatched to any gene: 6. This CDR3 has 16 residues. Germline-derived CDR1 and CDR2 are LGHNA and YSLEER. The CDR3 DNA is TGCGCCAGCAGCCAAGCCTTGCTAGCGGGAGGTTACGAGCAGTACTTC. This encodes CASSQALLAGGYEQYF.

This clonotype was detected only a few times. The genes are TRBV19 and TRBJ2-7, with D possibly matching TRBD2 (5 bases). Trimming cost V 1 base and J 4 bases, with 14 bases left between them. The length of the CDR3 is 15 residues. CDR1 and CDR2 (germline): LNHDA, SQIVND (reference sequence). CDR3 nucleotides: TGTGCCAGTAGTATAGTTCTAGCCGCTCCGTACGAGCAGTACTTC. The encoded protein is CASSIVLAAPYEQYF.